A single sample gave rise to the 7 T cell receptor beta chains below, sequenced in a study of blood T cell repertoires in COVID-19. The protocol was immunoSEQ multiplex PCR, while the TCRdb copy is restricted to in-frame clones and leaves out a portion. This repertoire shows under 150,000 clones, 82% found once; its top ten account for 7.5%. Material: peripheral blood. These receptors originate from a man aged 65 to 85 with active or convalescent COVID-19.

V gene TRBV7-2 combines with J gene TRBJ1-2; no definite D call. With 3 bases removed from V and 7 bases from J, the gap between germline ends came to 12 bases. CDR3 length: 13 residues. The germline CDR1 and CDR2 sequences are SGHTA and FQGNSA. The CDR3 is CASSFLSEGGYTF. DNA for the CDR3: TGTGCCAGCAGCTTTCTGTCGGAGGGTGGCTACACCTTC.

The chain couples TRBV10-3 to TRBJ1-1; 8 bases match TRBD1. Germline V gene sequence: CDR1 ENHRY, CDR2 SYGVKD. Losses at the gene ends were 0 bases for V and 1 base for J; bases not matched to a gene: 4. The CDR3 runs to 16 residues. CDR3 sequence (DNA): TGTGCCATCAGTGAGTCCGCCGGGACAGGGAACACTGAAGCTTTCTTT. Its protein is CAISESAGTGNTEAFF.

The chain has TRBV18 and TRBJ2-7, with 11 nucleotides matching TRBD2. Per germline, CDR1 KGHSH and CDR2 LQKENI. V was clipped by 4 bases and J by 0 bases; unmatched bases: 5. The CDR3 sequence is 16 residues long. The chain's CDR3 is CASSLGTSGSSYEQYF. CDR3 coding DNA: TGTGCCAGCTCACTAGGGACTAGCGGAAGCTCCTACGAGCAGTACTTC.

This clone was recorded only once. CDR3 nucleotides: TGTGCCAGCGCAAAGGGACAGGTAGTGAACAATGAGCAGTTCTTC. This gives the protein CASAKGQVVNNEQFF. The rearrangement uses TRBV6-5 and TRBJ2-1; TRBD1 aligns across 8 bases. Germline V gene sequence: CDR1 MNHEY, CDR2 SVGAGI. The CDR3 totals 15 residues. The J segment lost 5 bases and the V segment lost 8 bases, leaving 11 bases of the junction unmatched.

The rearrangement links TRBV7-3 to TRBJ2-1; 8 nucleotides match TRBD2. CDR3 length: 15 residues. Unmatched junction bases numbered 15, after V lost 4 bases and J lost 13 bases. The germline CDR1 and CDR2 sequences are SGHTA and FQGTGA. The CDR3, as DNA: TGTGCCAGCAGCTCAGTAGCGGGGCGGGGAATGGGACAGTTCTTC. Translation: CASSSVAGRGMGQFF.

The chain is built from TRBV7-2 and TRBJ1-1; D possibly corresponds to TRBD1 (5 bases). Looked up from germline, CDR1 is SGHTA and CDR2 is FQGNSA. V was trimmed by 9 bases and J by 5 bases, leaving 22 bases between them. The CDR3 spans 15 residues. This CDR3 reads CARAARRRGRTEAFF. The CDR3 DNA follows: TGTGCCAGAGCAGCCCGACGTCGGGGGAGGACTGAAGCTTTCTTT.

The chain is built from TRBV30 and TRBJ1-1; D is undetermined. This CDR3 is built from 10 residues. Germline values: CDR1 GTSNPN, CDR2 SVGIG (reference sequence). Trimming removed 5 bases at V and 10 bases at J, with 11 bases between. This chain's CDR3 is CAWVDFRAFF. DNA for the CDR3: TGTGCCTGGGTGGACTTTAGAGCTTTCTTT.